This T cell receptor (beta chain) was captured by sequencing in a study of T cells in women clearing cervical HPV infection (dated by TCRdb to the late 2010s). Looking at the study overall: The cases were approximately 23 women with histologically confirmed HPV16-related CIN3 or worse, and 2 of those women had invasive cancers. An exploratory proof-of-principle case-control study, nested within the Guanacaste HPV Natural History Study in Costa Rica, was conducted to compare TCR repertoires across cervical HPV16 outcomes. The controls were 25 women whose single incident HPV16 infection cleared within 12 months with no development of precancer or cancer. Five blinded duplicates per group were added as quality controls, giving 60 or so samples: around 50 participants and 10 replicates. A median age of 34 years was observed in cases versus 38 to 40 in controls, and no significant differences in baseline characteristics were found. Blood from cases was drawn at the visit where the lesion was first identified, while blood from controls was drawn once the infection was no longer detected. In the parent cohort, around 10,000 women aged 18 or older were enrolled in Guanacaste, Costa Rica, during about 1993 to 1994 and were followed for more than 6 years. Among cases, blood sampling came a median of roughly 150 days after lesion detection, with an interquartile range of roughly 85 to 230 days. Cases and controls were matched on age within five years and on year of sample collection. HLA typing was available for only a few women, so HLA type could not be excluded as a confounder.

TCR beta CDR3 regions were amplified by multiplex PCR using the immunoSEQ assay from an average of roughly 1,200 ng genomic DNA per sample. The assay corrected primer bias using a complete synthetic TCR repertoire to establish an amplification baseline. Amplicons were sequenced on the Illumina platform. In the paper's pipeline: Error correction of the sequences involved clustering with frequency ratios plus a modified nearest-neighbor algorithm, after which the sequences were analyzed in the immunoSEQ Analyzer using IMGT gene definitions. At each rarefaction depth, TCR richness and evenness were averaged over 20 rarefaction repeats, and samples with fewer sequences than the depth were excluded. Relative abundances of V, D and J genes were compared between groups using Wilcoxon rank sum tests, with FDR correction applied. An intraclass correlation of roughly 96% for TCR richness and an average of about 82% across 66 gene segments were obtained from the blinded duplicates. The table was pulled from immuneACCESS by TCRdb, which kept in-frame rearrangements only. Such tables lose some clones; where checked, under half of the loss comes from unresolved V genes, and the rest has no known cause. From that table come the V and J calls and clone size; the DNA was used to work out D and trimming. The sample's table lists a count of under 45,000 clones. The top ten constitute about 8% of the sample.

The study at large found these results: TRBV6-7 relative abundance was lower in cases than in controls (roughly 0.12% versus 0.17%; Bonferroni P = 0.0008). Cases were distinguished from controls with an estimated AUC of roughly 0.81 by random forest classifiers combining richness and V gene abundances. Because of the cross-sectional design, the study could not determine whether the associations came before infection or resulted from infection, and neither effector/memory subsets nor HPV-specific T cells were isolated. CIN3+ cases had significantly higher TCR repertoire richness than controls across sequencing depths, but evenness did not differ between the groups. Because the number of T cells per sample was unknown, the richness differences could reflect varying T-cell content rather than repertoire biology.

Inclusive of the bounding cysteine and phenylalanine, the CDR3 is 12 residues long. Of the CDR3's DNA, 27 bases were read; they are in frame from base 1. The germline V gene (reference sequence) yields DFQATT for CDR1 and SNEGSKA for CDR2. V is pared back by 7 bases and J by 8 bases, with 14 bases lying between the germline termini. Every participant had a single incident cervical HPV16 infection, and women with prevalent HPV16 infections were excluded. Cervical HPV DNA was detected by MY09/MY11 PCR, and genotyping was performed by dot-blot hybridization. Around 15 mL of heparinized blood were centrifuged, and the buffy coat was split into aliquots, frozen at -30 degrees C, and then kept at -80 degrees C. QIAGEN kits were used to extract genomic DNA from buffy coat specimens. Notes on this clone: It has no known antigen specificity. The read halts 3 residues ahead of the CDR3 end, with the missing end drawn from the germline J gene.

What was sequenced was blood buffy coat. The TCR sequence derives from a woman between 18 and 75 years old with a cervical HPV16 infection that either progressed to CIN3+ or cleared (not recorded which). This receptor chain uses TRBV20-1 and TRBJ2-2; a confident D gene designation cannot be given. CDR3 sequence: CSVQDTPGELFF. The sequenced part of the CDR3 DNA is TGCAGTGTACAAGACACCCCAGGGGAG.